Described below is a single T cell receptor (beta chain) sequence and its context. In its sample, this clone was seen a few times. Which antigen it targets is not known. The record has no base qualities; no much larger clone is one base away. These data originate in a study of beta chain features in type 1 diabetes listed by TCRdb under 2018. About the full investigation: Patients and healthy donors did not differ in mean age, gender distribution, total cell number or subset yield. Regulatory and stem cell-like memory subsets were isolated from only 8 patients and about eight healthy donors, whereas naive and central memory subsets came from all 30 or so donors. In the study, recently diagnosed type 1 diabetes patients and matched healthy donors were compared on the TCRB repertoires of their sorted circulating CD4+ T cell subsets. A total of about 100 million sorted cells were examined across all samples, and RNA yield correlated strongly with the number of cells per subset. What the study reported, not specific to this receptor: Shorter templates might be favored by PCR, yet because patient and control samples were amplified and corrected together, any such skew would affect both groups equally. Naive, central memory and regulatory TCRB repertoires appeared to be more alike among patients than among healthy donors. HLA sub-analyses involved small numbers of individuals, so any influence of HLA type on TCRB rearrangement remained unresolved. Patients with type 1 diabetes made fewer insertions and deleted more nucleotides at VDJ recombination sites, implying thymic rearrangement abnormalities. A moderate but significant shortening of TCRB CDR3 length was observed in type 1 diabetes patients in all four CD4+ subsets. Sequencing cDNA rather than genomic DNA could over-represent highly expressing activated cells, although activation and CD3 levels did not differ between groups.

Each donor gave one peripheral blood draw, around 100 mL on average, collected into heparinised tubes. Naive, central memory, regulatory and stem cell-like memory CD4+ T cells were sorted on a BD FACSAria II using a panel including CD45RO, CCR7, CD25, CD127, CD95 and CD27. A purity above 98% was achieved for all sorted populations. PBMCs were isolated right away by Lymphoprep density gradient centrifugation and were stained directly, without culture. So that batch effects would be minimized, each experiment stained and sorted samples in pairs, pairing one healthy donor with one patient. The entire isolated RNA was reverse transcribed using the High Capacity cDNA Reverse Transcription Kit, and thus expressed TCRB transcripts were sequenced. Deep immunoSEQ sequencing was applied to naive, central memory and regulatory T cell samples, giving an average of about 3.4 million total reads per sample. After sorted cells were lysed in RLT buffer, RNA was extracted with DNase-treated RNeasy Micro or Mini kits, with the choice depending on cell number. Each cell subset was processed separately to prevent cross-contamination, with patient and healthy donor samples processed together. The immunoSEQ multiplex PCR was used to amplify TCRB sequences from cDNA, generating 87-bp fragments that spanned the CDR3 region. Amplicons were sequenced on the Illumina HiSeq platform. In the original analysis: PCR bias was corrected computationally using synthetic template baselines, and reads within Hamming distance 2 were collapsed, with unmergeable singletons discarded. Reads were aligned against IMGT to assign V, D and J genes, CDR3 length and insertions or deletions at six rearrangement sites. Clonotype counts were normalized to sorted cell number within each subset before computing true diversity and Gini coefficients with the tcR R package. The overlap coefficient, calculated on TCRB nucleotide sequences, was used to measure repertoire sharing. The immuneACCESS repertoire file appears here via TCRdb, limited to in-frame rearrangements. These files lack a portion of the clones; in checked studies, under half of the deficit traces to unresolved V genes, and the cause of the others is not known. V and J calls and clone size come straight from that table; D and trimming were deduced from the DNA. This sample gives roughly 140,000 clones in total; nearly 50% of them show up just once. The ten largest make up 0.4% to 0.5% of the sample.

The CDR3 goes from the cysteine to the phenylalanine over 16 residues. The CDR3 DNA has 48 bases and is translated from base 1. V and J are trimmed by 0 bases and 1 base, and the gene matches miss 6 bases of the junction. From a lookup of the germline V gene (reference sequence), CDR1 and CDR2 are GTSNPN and SVGIG. Source material: Tregs from blood. Taken with the paper, the label for cell subset or site translates to: regulatory CD4+ T cells. The chain employs TRBV30 and TRBJ2-3; 8 nucleotides in the junction match TRBD2. The TCR sequence derives from a man aged 18 to 35 in good health. The DNA sequence is TGTGCCTGGAGTGTGGGTAGCGGGGCCCGCACAGATACGCAGTATTTT. The encoded protein is CAWSVGSGARTDTQYF.